This is a list of T cell receptor beta chains from one sample in a study of early T cells in non-severe SARS-CoV-2 infection. TCRdb fed the 5' RACE reads into MiXCR, producing one record per CDR3 protein. In the table there are approximately 65,000 distinct CDR3 sequences, over 9% of which are singletons. Source material: whole blood. The receptors derive from an adult who was a healthcare worker with PCR-confirmed SARS-CoV-2 infection or an uninfected control (not recorded which). CDR3s include the opening cysteine and the closing phenylalanine or tryptophan. D genes are given only for firm matches. The size of a clone is reported for some rows only, either as once, few or many, or as a class for expanded clones.

j_call: TRBJ1-1
clone_size: many
v_call: TRBV18
d_call: -
cdr3_nt: TGTGCCAGCCTGAATCTCCCAAACACTGAAGCTTTCTTT
cdr3_aa: CASLNLPNTEAFF

j_call: TRBJ2-3
clone_size: -
v_call: TRBV4-3
d_call: TRBD2
cdr3_nt: TGCGCCAGCAGCCAGGGCGGTGCATTTGCGGGGGGAATTAGCACAGATACGCAGTATTTT
cdr3_aa: CASSQGGAFAGGISTDTQYF

j_call: TRBJ1-1
clone_size: -
v_call: TRBV20-1
d_call: TRBD1
cdr3_nt: TGCAGTGCTAGAGTGGACAGGGTTTCTGAAGCTTTCTTT
cdr3_aa: CSARVDRVSEAFF

j_call: TRBJ1-5
clone_size: few
v_call: TRBV6-4
d_call: -
cdr3_nt: TGTGCCAGCAGTGCTAGGGCGGGCCAGCCCCAGCATTTT
cdr3_aa: CASSARAGQPQHF

j_call: TRBJ2-1
clone_size: few
v_call: TRBV20-1
d_call: TRBD1
cdr3_nt: TGCAGTGCGGAAGACGAAGACAGGGGGCATCGGAATGAGCAGTTCTTC
cdr3_aa: CSAEDEDRGHRNEQFF

j_call: TRBJ2-5
clone_size: many
v_call: TRBV7-9
d_call: TRBD2
cdr3_nt: TGTGCCAGCAGGGGGACTAGCGGGGGACCTGAACCTAAAGAGACCCAGTACTTC
cdr3_aa: CASRGTSGGPEPKETQYF

j_call: TRBJ2-1
clone_size: few
v_call: TRBV28
d_call: -
cdr3_nt: TGTGCCAGCAGTTTTGCCAGAAGATATTTCTTC
cdr3_aa: CASSFARRYFF

j_call: TRBJ2-3
clone_size: medium-sized
v_call: TRBV7-3
d_call: -
cdr3_nt: TGTGCCAGCAGCTTTTGGGGGAACCCCACAGATACGCAGTATTTT
cdr3_aa: CASSFWGNPTDTQYF

j_call: TRBJ1-5
clone_size: -
v_call: TRBV20-1
d_call: -
cdr3_nt: TGCAGTGCTCTTCGACAGGCTAATAGCAATCAGCCCCAGCATTTT
cdr3_aa: CSALRQANSNQPQHF

j_call: TRBJ2-7
clone_size: many
v_call: TRBV6-2/TRBV6-3
d_call: -
cdr3_nt: TGTGCCAGCACAGGGTCTACCTACGAGCAGTACTTC
cdr3_aa: CASTGSTYEQYF

j_call: TRBJ1-6
clone_size: few
v_call: TRBV6-5
d_call: TRBD1
cdr3_nt: TGTGCCAGCAGATCCGGGACAGCCCACCACTTT
cdr3_aa: CASRSGTAHHF

j_call: TRBJ1-5
clone_size: few
v_call: TRBV29-1
d_call: -
cdr3_nt: TGCAGCGTTACTGACAGTCTTAATCAGCCCCAGCATTTT
cdr3_aa: CSVTDSLNQPQHF

j_call: TRBJ2-5
clone_size: -
v_call: TRBV7-9
d_call: -
cdr3_nt: TGTGCCAGCAGCCCCCCATTTGAGGCGCCCAAAGAGACCCAGTACTTC
cdr3_aa: CASSPPFEAPKETQYF

j_call: TRBJ1-1
clone_size: once
v_call: TRBV12-3/TRBV12-4
d_call: -
cdr3_nt: TGTGCCAGCAGTGCGGCCGGGAGGACACGCACTGAAGCTTTCTTT
cdr3_aa: CASSAAGRTRTEAFF

j_call: TRBJ2-1
clone_size: -
v_call: TRBV29-1
d_call: TRBD1
cdr3_nt: TGCAGCGTTGCTGGGGACAGGGGCTCCTACAATGAGCAGTTCTTC
cdr3_aa: CSVAGDRGSYNEQFF

j_call: TRBJ1-2
clone_size: many
v_call: TRBV24-1
d_call: -
cdr3_nt: TGTGCCACCAGTGATAGTGGCAGGGGAAACGATGGCTACACCTTC
cdr3_aa: CATSDSGRGNDGYTF

j_call: TRBJ2-5
clone_size: many
v_call: TRBV3-1
d_call: TRBD2
cdr3_nt: TGTGCCAGCAGCCAAGGGACTAGCGGGGTTCCTCCACAAGAGACCCAGTACTTC
cdr3_aa: CASSQGTSGVPPQETQYF

j_call: TRBJ2-3
clone_size: -
v_call: TRBV2
d_call: TRBD2
cdr3_nt: TGTGCCAGCAGAGACGGTAGCGGGGGCCCACCAGGTACGCAGTATTTT
cdr3_aa: CASRDGSGGPPGTQYF

j_call: TRBJ2-2
clone_size: -
v_call: TRBV10-1
d_call: -
cdr3_nt: TGCGCCAGCAGTGAGTCTGTCGTACTAACCGGGGAGCTGTTTTTT
cdr3_aa: CASSESVVLTGELFF

j_call: TRBJ1-2
clone_size: many
v_call: TRBV7-9
d_call: -
cdr3_nt: TGTGCCAGCAGCTTAAACGAAAACTATGGCTACACCTTC
cdr3_aa: CASSLNENYGYTF

j_call: TRBJ1-5
clone_size: -
v_call: TRBV5-1
d_call: -
cdr3_nt: TGCGCCAGCAGCTCGGGGGATACGATAAGTACCCAGCATTTT
cdr3_aa: CASSSGDTISTQHF

j_call: TRBJ1-2
clone_size: medium-sized
v_call: TRBV18
d_call: TRBD1
cdr3_nt: TGTGCCAGCTCACCACCGGGACAGGGGGAGCATGGCTACACCTTC
cdr3_aa: CASSPPGQGEHGYTF

j_call: TRBJ2-7
clone_size: -
v_call: TRBV5-1
d_call: -
cdr3_nt: TGCGCCAGCAGCTTAATCAGGGAGTCCTACGAGCAGTACTTC
cdr3_aa: CASSLIRESYEQYF

j_call: TRBJ2-1
clone_size: few
v_call: TRBV7-3
d_call: TRBD1
cdr3_nt: TGTGCCAGCAGCCTGACAGGGGTTCCCTCCTACAATGAGCAGTTCTTC
cdr3_aa: CASSLTGVPSYNEQFF

j_call: TRBJ2-3
clone_size: many
v_call: TRBV7-6
d_call: TRBD1
cdr3_nt: TGTGCCAGCAGCTCCAGCCGGGACAGGGGGCTTAAATCGGCGCAGTATTTT
cdr3_aa: CASSSSRDRGLKSAQYF

j_call: TRBJ2-1
clone_size: -
v_call: TRBV6-2/TRBV6-3
d_call: -
cdr3_nt: TGTGCCAGCAGTTCCGGGAACCTCCGGACGGGAAGCTCCTACAATGAGCAGTTCTTC
cdr3_aa: CASSSGNLRTGSSYNEQFF

j_call: TRBJ2-2
clone_size: -
v_call: TRBV3-1
d_call: -
cdr3_nt: TGTGCCAGCTCGTTGTCCGGGGAGCTGTTTTTT
cdr3_aa: CASSLSGELFF

j_call: TRBJ1-6
clone_size: -
v_call: TRBV5-1
d_call: TRBD1
cdr3_nt: TGCGCCAGCAGCGCCGGGACAGGGATTAATTCACCCCTCCACTTT
cdr3_aa: CASSAGTGINSPLHF

j_call: TRBJ1-5
clone_size: many
v_call: TRBV20-1
d_call: -
cdr3_nt: TGCAGTGCTATCTCTGGGGGGCGGATTGGCAATCAGCCCCAGCATTTT
cdr3_aa: CSAISGGRIGNQPQHF

j_call: TRBJ2-1
clone_size: few
v_call: TRBV3-2
d_call: -
cdr3_nt: TGTGCCAGCAGCCAAACCAGGGGGCGCAGATTGTTGGGCAATGAGCAGTTCTTC
cdr3_aa: CASSQTRGRRLLGNEQFF

j_call: TRBJ1-2
clone_size: few
v_call: TRBV10-3
d_call: TRBD1
cdr3_nt: TGTGCCATCAGTAGGACAGGGCGGGCGGATGGCTACACCTTC
cdr3_aa: CAISRTGRADGYTF

j_call: TRBJ2-3
clone_size: -
v_call: TRBV6-5
d_call: -
cdr3_nt: TGTGCCAGCAGTTATACCGGAAGAGCAGATACGCAGTATTTT
cdr3_aa: CASSYTGRADTQYF

j_call: TRBJ2-4
clone_size: many
v_call: TRBV12-3/TRBV12-4
d_call: -
cdr3_nt: TGTGCCAGCAGTTCGATTTCAGGAGGGCCCAAAAACATTCAGTACTTC
cdr3_aa: CASSSISGGPKNIQYF